The clone carrying this T cell receptor beta chain was seen a single time. Trimming took 4 bases from V and 7 from J, leaving 16 bases between them. The V gene's germline CDR1 is MDHEN and CDR2 SYDVKM. This CDR3 has 15 residues. The authors distributed each subset's genomic DNA evenly over several immunoSEQ plates. Original analysis: ImmunoSEQ output held junction-only sequences without quality scores, so filtering differed. Sequencing was performed with immunoSEQ multiplex PCR; in TCRdb, only in-frame clones are kept and a portion is missing. V and J calls and clone size are copied from that table; D and trimming were computed from the DNA. The data hold around 1.1 million clones, with around three quarters observed a single time. These data are taken from a study of shared clonotypes between healthy human individuals.

The sample consisted of memory CD4+ T cells from PBMCs. Stated subset: CD45RA-negative fraction. This chain uses TRBV28 with TRBJ1-4; maybe TRBD1 (6 bases). The sequence was collected from a man between 18 and 35 years old in good health. Some clones in this sample may be carry-over from other donors' samples. As DNA, the CDR3 is TGTGCCAGCAGTTCTTGGACAGTGAGGGCTGAAAAACTGTTTTTT. Its protein is CASSSWTVRAEKLFF.